The source of this TCR beta chain is a study of T-cell reconstitution after alpha-beta-depleted transplantation in children (dated by TCRdb to the mid-2010s). Background for the entire study: T-cell immune reconstitution after TCRalphabeta/CD19-depleted allogeneic hematopoietic cell transplantation in children was quantitatively tracked in the study by means of TCR repertoire profiling.

The full study reports these points: In some patients, the high TCRbeta diversity seen at day 60 was put down to recipient T cells and intrathymic progenitors that had survived conditioning. The apparently early recovery of alphabetaT-cell counts about two months after transplant reportedly depended on only several hundred rapidly expanded clones that came from non-depleted graft cells. Hyperexpanded clone frequencies declined over subsequent months; after one year, T-cell counts and TCRbeta diversity were mostly attributed to newly produced T cells.

The table lists this clonotype with many counts. It has no known antigen specificity. Base qualities are not provided; no much larger clone lies one nucleotide away. The library was obtained by PCR. TCRdb lists the instrument as Illumina HiSeq 2500. TCR library preparation used molecular barcoding, with unique molecular identifiers applied to normalize quantification of the TCRbeta repertoire. Using fastp at Q25 and MiXCR, TCRdb reprocessed the public reads and kept productive beta chains. Each entry merges the rows of one CDR3 protein and shows their most common DNA and genes. Here the sample has approximately 300,000 distinct CDR3 sequences; roughly a tenth occur a single time. The ten top clones hold 7% to 9.5% of the sample. Ends trimmed: V by 3 bases, J by 7 bases; bases unmatched to a gene: 7. CDR1 and CDR2, looked up from the germline V gene, are SQVTM and ANQGSEA. The CDR3 numbers 14 residues from cysteine through phenylalanine. This entry keeps only the CDR3 DNA: 42 bases, framed from base 1.

The label giving this sample's treatment or condition can be read as: allogeneic hematopoietic cell transplantation with graft depleted of TCRalphabeta T cells and CD19 B cells. The children who served as transplant recipients had been given grafts of TCRalphabeta/CD19-depleted allogeneic hematopoietic cells. The sequences come from PBMCs, collected before TCRalphabeta/CD19-depleted stem cell transplant. The receptor chain draws on TRBV29-1 and TRBJ2-3, and 10 junctional nucleotides match TRBD2. The sequence derives from a boy younger than two with acute myeloid leukemia, due to receive a stem cell transplant. At the DNA level, the sequence is TGCAGCGTTGACAAGCCTAGCGGGAGATATACGCAGTATTTT. Its translation is CSVDKPSGRYTQYF.